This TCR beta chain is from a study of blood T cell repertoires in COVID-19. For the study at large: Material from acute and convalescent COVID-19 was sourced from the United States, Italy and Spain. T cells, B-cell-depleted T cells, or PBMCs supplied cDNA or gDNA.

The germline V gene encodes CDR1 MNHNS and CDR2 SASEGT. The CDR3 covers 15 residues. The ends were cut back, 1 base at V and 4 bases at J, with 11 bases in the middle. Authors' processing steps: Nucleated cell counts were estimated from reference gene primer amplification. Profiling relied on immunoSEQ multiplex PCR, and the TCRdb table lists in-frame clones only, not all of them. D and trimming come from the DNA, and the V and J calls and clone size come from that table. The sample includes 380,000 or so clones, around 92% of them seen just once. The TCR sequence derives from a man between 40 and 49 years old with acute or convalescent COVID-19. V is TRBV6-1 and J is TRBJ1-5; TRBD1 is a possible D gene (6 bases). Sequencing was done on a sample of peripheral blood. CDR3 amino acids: CASSEGDTRNQPQHF. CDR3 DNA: TGTGCCAGCAGTGAAGGGGACACAAGGAATCAGCCCCAGCATTTT.